This T cell receptor beta chain was captured by sequencing in a study of regulatory T cells in long-lasting Graves disease. The CDR3 contains 12 residues. From germline, CDR1 is MNHNS and CDR2 SASEGT. V was pared by 1 base and J by 10 bases, with 8 bases between. Construction of the TCR beta libraries employed iRepertoire HTBI primers in conjunction with Arm-PCR of CDR3 regions. TCRdb reanalysed the multiplex PCR reads using MiXCR and keeps one entry per CDR3 protein. In the table there are 300,000 to 400,000 distinct CDR3 sequences, 15% to 20% of which are singletons. A note on this clonotype: Its cognate antigen is unknown.

Study conclusions and caveats: It was in persistent disease that TRBV28, TRBJ1-2 and TRBJ2-5 were favored.

Indicated time point: persistent/refractory GD, antithyroid drugs over 5 years with positive TRAb. Scientists built the TCR library using RNA that was extracted from PBMCs. The sequence derives from a female donor with Graves disease. V and J are TRBV6-1 and TRBJ2-1; D uncertain. The sample was peripheral blood mononuclear cells (PBMCs), taken when the disease was refractory, from a patient treated with antithyroid drugs. This chain's CDR3 is CASSEEVTEQFF. The CDR3 bases are TGTGCCAGCAGTGAAGAAGTTACGGAGCAGTTCTTC.